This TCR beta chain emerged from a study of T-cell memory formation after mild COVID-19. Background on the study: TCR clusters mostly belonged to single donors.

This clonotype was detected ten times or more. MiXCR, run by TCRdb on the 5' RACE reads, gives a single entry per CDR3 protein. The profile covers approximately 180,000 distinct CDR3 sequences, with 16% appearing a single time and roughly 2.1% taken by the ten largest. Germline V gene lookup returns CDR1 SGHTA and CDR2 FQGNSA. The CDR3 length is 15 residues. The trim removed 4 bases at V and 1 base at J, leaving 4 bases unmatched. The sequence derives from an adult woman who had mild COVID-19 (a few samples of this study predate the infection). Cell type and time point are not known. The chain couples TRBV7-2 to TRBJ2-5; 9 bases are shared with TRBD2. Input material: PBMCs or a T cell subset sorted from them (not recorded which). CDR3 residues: CASSSRGGIQETQYF. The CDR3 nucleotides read TGTGCCAGCAGCTCGCGGGGGGGCATCCAAGAGACCCAGTACTTC.